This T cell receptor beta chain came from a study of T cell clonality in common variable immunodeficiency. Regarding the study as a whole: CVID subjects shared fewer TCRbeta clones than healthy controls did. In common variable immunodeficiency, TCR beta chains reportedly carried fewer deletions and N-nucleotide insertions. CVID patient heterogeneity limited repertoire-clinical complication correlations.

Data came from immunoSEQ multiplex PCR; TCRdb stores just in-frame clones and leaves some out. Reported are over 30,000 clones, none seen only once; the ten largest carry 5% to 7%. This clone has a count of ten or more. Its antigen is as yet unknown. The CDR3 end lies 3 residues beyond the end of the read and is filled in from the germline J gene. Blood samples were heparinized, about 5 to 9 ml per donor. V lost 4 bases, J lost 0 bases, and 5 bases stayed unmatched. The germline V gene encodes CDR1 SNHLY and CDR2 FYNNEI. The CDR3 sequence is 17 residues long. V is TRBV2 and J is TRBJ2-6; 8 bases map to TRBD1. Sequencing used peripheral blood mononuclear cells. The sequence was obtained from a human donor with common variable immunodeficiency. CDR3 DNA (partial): TGTGCCAGCAGTGTTGGACAGGGTCGCTCTGGGGCCAACGTC. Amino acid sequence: CASSVGQGRSGANV. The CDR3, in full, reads CASSVGQGRSGANVLTF.